The T cell receptor (beta chain) under discussion was sequenced for a study of blood T cell repertoires in COVID-19. Germline V gives CDR1 LNHDA, CDR2 SQIVND (reference sequence). The CDR3 covers 15 residues. The V and J ends lost 4 bases and 0 bases respectively, with 11 bases between them. Grouping used clinical history reported by participants in a survey and questionnaire. Resolution of symptoms, clearance, or two negative PCRs was present in recovered Cohort 3 donors. In the original processing: Nucleated cell number was recorded as an estimate derived from reference gene primer amplification. The data were produced by immunoSEQ multiplex PCR, yet TCRdb's version contains in-frame clones alone and is incomplete. V, J and clone size were drawn from that table, and D and trimming were deduced from the DNA. The repertoire holds 150,000 to 200,000 clones, roughly 90% seen once, with 7% in the top ten.

Sequencing was performed on PBMCs or T cells enriched from blood (not recorded which). This TCR was recovered from a woman aged 45-59 years who had recovered from COVID-19. This sequence joins TRBV19 and TRBJ2-3; D call uncertain. The CDR3 is CASSNVATSTDTQYF. Here the CDR3 DNA reads TGTGCCAGTAGTAACGTTGCCACTAGCACAGATACGCAGTATTTT.